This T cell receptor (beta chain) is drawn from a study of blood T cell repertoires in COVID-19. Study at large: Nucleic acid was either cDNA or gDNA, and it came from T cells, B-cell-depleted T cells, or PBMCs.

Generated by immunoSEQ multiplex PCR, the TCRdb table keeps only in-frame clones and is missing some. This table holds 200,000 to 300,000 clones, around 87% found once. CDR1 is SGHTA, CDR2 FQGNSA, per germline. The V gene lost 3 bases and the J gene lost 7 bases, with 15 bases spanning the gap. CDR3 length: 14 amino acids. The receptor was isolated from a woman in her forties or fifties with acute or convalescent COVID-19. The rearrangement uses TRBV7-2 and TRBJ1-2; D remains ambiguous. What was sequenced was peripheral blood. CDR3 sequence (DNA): TGTGCCAGCAGCTTGGGCAGGCCGCGTTCTGGCTACACCTTC. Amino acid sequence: CASSLGRPRSGYTF.